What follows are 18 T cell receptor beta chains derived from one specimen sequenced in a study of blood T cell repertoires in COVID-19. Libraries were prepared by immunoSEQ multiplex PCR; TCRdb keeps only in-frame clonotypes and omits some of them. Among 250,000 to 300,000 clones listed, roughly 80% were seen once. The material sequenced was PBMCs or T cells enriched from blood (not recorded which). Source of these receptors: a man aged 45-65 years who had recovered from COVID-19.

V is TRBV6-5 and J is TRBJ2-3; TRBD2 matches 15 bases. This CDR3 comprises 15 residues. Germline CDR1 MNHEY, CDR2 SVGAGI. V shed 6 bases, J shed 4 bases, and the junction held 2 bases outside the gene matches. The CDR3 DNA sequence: TGTGCCAGCAGAAGGACTAGCGGGAGGGCAGATACGCAGTATTTT. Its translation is CASRRTSGRADTQYF.

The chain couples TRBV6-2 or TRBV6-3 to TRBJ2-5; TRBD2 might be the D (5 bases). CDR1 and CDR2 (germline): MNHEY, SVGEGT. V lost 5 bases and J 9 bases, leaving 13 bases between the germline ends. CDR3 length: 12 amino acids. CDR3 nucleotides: TGTGCCAGCAGTCCGCCGGGATACCCCCAGTACTTC. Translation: CASSPPGYPQYF.

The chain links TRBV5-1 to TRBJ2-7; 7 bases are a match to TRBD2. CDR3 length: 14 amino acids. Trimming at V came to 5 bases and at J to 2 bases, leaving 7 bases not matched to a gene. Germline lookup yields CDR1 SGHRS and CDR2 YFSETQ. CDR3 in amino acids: CASSYGGGAYEQYF. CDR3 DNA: TGCGCCAGCAGTTATGGCGGGGGAGCCTACGAGCAGTACTTC.

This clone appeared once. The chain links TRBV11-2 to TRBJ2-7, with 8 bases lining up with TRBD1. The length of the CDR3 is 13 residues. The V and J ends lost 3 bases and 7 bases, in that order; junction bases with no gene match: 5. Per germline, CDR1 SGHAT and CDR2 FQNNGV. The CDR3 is CASSFGRGREQYF. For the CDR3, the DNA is TGTGCCAGCAGCTTTGGCAGGGGGCGAGAGCAGTACTTC.

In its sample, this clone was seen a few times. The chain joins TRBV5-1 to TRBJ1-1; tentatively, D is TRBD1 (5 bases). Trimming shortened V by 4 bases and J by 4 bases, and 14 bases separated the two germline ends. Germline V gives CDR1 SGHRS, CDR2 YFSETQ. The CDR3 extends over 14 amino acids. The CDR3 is CASSTHQGGTEAFF. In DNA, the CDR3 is TGCGCCAGCAGCACCCATCAGGGTGGCACTGAAGCTTTCTTT.

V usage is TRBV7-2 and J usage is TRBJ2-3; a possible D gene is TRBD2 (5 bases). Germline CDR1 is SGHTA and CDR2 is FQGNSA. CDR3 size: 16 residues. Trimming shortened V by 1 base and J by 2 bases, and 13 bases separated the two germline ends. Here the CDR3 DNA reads TGTGCCAGCAGCTTAGGACTTACGAGGGCCACAGATACGCAGTATTTT. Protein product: CASSLGLTRATDTQYF. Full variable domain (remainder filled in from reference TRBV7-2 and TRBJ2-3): GAGVSQSPSNKVTEKGKDVELRCDPISGHTALYWYRQSLGQGLEFLIYFQGNSAPDKSGLPSDRFSAERTGGSVSTLTIQRTQQEDSAVYLCASSLGLTRATDTQYFGPGTRLTVL.

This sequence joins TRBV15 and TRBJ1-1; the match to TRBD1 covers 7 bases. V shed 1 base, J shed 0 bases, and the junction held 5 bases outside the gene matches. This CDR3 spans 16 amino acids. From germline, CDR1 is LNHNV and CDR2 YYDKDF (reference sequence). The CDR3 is CATSRGRQGMNTEAFF. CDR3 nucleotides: TGTGCCACCAGCAGAGGACGACAGGGTATGAACACTGAAGCTTTCTTT.

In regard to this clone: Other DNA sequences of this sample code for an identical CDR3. CDR3 sequence (DNA): TGTGCCAGCTCACCAGGACAGGGTGGCTCCTACGAGCAGTACTTC. It codes for CASSPGQGGSYEQYF. The chain joins TRBV18 to TRBJ2-7; 8 bases map to TRBD1. After removal of 2 bases from V and 0 bases from J, the junction contained 3 bases not matched to a gene. This CDR3 is 15 amino acids long. Per the germline V gene, CDR1 is KGHSH and CDR2 is LQKENI.

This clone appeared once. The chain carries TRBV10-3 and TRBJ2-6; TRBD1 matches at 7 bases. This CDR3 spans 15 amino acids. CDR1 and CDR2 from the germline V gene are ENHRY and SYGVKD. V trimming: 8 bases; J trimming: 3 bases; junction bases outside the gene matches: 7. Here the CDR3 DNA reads TGTGCCATCGCGAGGGACAGTGGTGGGGCCAACGTCCTGACTTTC. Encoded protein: CAIARDSGGANVLTF.

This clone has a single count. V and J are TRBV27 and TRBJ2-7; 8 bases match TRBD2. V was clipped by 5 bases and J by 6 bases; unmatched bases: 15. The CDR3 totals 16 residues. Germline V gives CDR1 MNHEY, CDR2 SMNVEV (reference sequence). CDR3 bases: TGTGCCAGCAGTCCCACGCAAGCGGGGGCCCGTCTCGAGCAGTACTTC. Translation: CASSPTQAGARLEQYF.

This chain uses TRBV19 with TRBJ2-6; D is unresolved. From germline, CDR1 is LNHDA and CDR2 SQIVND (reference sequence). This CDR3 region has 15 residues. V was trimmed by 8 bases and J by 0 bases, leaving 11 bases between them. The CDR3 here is CASGQIPSGANVLTF. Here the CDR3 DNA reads TGTGCCAGTGGGCAGATTCCCTCTGGGGCCAACGTCCTGACTTTC. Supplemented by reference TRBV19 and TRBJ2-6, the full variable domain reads DGGITQSPKYLFRKEGQNVTLSCEQNLNHDAMYWYRQDPGQGLRLIYYSQIVNDFQKGDIAEGYSVSREKKESFPLTVTSAQKNPTAFYLCASGQIPSGANVLTFGAGSRLTVL.

The CDR3 here is CASSPPGTGIGELFF. The DNA for the CDR3 is TGCGCCAGCAGCCCTCCCGGGACAGGGATCGGGGAGCTGTTTTTT. The rearrangement joins TRBV4-1 to TRBJ2-2, with 9 bases matching TRBD1. Germline lookup yields CDR1 MGHRA and CDR2 YSYEKL. V lost 4 bases to trimming and J lost 7 bases; unmatched junction nucleotides: 7. The CDR3 runs 15 residues.

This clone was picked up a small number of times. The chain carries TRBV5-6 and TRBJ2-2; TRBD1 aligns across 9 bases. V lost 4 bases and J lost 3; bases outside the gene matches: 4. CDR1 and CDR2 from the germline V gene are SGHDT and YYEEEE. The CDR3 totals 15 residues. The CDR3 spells CASSPGTGYTGELFF. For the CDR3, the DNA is TGTGCCAGCAGCCCCGGGACAGGGTACACCGGGGAGCTGTTTTTT.

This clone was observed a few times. CDR3 sequence (DNA): TGTGCCAGCAGTGAAGCCACGACGGGATGGAGAGATTCACCCCTCCACTTT. It yields the protein CASSEATTGWRDSPLHF. V and J are TRBV6-1 and TRBJ1-6; D is undetermined. The CDR3 totals 17 residues. Germline CDR1 MNHNS, CDR2 SASEGT. Trimming took off 0 bases at V and 8 bases at J, with 17 bases between the two ends.

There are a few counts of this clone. In DNA, the CDR3 is TGTGCCAGCAGTTTATCAAGTCAGGGTGGCTACGAGCAGTACTTC. Translation: CASSLSSQGGYEQYF. The chain links TRBV27 to TRBJ2-7, with D perhaps TRBD1 (5 bases). CDR3 length equals 15 residues. Trimming took 0 bases from V and 3 from J, leaving 12 bases between them. CDR1 and CDR2 from the germline V gene are MNHEY and SMNVEV (reference sequence).

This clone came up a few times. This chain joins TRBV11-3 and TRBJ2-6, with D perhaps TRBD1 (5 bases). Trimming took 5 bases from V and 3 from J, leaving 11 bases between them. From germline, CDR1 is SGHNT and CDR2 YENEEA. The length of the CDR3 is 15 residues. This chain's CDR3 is CASSQGTGGANVLTF. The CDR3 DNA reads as TGTGCCAGCAGCCAGGGAACAGGTGGGGCCAACGTCCTGACTTTC.

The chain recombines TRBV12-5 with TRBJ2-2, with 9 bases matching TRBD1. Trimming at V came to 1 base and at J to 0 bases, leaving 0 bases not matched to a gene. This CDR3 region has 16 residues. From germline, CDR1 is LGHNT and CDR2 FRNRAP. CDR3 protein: CASGLGQGANTGELFF. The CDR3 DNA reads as TGTGCTAGTGGTTTGGGACAGGGGGCGAACACCGGGGAGCTGTTTTTT. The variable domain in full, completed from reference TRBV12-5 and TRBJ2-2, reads DARVTQTPRHKVTEMGQEVTMRCQPILGHNTVFWYRQTMMQGLELLAYFRNRAPLDDSGMPKDRFSAEMPDATLATLKIQPSEPRDSAVYFCASGLGQGANTGELFFGEGSRLTVL.

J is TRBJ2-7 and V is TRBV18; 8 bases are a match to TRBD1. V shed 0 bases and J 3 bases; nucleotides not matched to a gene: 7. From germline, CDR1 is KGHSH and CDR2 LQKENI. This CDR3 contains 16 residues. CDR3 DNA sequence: TGTGCCAGCTCACCACCTACCGGACAGGGTAACTACGAGCAGTACTTC. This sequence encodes CASSPPTGQGNYEQYF.